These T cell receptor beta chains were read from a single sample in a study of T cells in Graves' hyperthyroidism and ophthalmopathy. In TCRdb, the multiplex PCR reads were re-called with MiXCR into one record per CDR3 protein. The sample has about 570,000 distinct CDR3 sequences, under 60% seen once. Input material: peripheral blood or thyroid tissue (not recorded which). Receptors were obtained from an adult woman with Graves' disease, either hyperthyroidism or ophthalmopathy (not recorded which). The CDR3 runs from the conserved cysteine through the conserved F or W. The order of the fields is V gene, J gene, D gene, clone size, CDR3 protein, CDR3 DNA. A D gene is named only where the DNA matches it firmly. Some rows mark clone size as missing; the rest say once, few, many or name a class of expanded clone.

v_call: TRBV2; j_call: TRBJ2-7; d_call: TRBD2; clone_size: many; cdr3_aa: CASSEAVAGPSEQYF; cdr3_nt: TGTGCCAGCAGTGAAGCTGTAGCGGGGCCCTCCGAGCAGTACTTC
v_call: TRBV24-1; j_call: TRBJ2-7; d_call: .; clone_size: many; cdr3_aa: CATSDSWRSNEQYF; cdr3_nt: TGTGCCACCAGTGATTCTTGGAGGTCCAACGAGCAGTACTTC
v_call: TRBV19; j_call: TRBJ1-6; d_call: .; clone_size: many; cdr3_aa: CASSMDPTGRDLTEPLHF; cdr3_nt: TGTGCCAGTAGTATGGACCCCACGGGACGCGACCTAACTGAACCCCTCCACTTT
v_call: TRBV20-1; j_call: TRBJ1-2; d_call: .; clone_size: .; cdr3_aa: CSARSGRVDCGYTF; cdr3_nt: TGCAGTGCTAGGAGCGGCAGGGTAGACTGTGGCTACACCTTC
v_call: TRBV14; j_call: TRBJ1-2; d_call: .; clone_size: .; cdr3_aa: CASSKGRALPDYGYTF; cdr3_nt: TGTGCCAGCAGCAAGGGCAGGGCGCTACCGGACTATGGCTACACCTTC
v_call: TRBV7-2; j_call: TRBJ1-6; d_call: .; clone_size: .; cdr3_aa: CASSGSGGNSPLHF; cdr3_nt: TGTGCCAGCAGCGGTAGCGGGGGGAATTCACCCCTCCACTTT
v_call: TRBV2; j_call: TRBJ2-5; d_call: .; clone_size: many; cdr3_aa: CASSRQVQETQYF; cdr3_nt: TGTGCCAGCAGCCGACAGGTACAAGAGACCCAGTACTTC
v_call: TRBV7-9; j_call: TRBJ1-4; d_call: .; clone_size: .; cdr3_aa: CASSRSGDDEKLFF; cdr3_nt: TGTGCCAGCAGCCGATCCGGGGACGATGAAAAACTGTTTTTT
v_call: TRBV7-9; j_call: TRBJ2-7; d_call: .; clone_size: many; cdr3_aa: CASSPPVISVERGQYF; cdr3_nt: TGTGCCAGCAGCCCCCCGGTGATTTCCGTCGAGCGAGGGCAGTACTTC
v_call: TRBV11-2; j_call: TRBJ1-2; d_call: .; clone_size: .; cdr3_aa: CASSLAEGVYGYTF; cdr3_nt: TGTGCCAGCAGCTTAGCAGAAGGGGTCTATGGCTACACCTTC
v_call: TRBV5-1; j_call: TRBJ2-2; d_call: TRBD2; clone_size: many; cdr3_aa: CASSRGTSGIANTGELFF; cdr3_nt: TGCGCCAGCAGCCGGGGGACTAGCGGGATCGCGAACACCGGGGAGCTGTTTTTT